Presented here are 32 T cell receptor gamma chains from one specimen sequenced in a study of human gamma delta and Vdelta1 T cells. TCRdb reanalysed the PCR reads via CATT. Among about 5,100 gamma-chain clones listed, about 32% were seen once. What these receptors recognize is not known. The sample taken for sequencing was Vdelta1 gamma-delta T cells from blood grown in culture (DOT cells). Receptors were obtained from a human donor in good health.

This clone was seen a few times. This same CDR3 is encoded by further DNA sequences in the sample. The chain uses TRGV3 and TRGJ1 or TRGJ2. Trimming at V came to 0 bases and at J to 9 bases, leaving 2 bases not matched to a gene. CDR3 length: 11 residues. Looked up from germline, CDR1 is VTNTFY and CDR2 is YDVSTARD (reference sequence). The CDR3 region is CATWDRRKKLF. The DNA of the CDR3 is TGTGCCACCTGGGACAGGCGTAAGAAACTCTTT.

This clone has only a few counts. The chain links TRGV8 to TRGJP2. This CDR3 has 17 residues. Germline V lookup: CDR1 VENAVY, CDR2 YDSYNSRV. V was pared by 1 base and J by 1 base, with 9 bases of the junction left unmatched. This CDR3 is CATWDSVGGSSDWIKTF. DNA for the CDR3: TGTGCCACCTGGGATAGTGTTGGGGGTAGTAGTGATTGGATCAAGACGTTT.

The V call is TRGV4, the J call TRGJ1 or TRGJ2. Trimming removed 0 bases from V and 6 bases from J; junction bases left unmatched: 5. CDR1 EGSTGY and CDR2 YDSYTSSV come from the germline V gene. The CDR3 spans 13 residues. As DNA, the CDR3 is TGTGCCACCTGGGATGGGCAGATTTATAAGAAACTCTTT. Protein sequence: CATWDGQIYKKLF.

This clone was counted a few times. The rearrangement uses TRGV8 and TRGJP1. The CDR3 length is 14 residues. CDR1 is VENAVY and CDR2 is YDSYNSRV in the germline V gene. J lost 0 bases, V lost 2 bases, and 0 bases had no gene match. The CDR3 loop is CATWDNTTGWFKIF. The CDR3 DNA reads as TGTGCCACCTGGGATAATACCACTGGTTGGTTCAAGATATTT.

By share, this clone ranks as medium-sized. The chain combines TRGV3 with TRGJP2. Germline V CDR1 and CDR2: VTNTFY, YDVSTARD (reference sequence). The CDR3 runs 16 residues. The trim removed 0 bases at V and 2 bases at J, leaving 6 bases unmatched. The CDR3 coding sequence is TGTGCCACCTGGGACAGGCGGGGAAGTAGTGATTGGATCAAGACGTTT. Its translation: CATWDRRGSSDWIKTF.

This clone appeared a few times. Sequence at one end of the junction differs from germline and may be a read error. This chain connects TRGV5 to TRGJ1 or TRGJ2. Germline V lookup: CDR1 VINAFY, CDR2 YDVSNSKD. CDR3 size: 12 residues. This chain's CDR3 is CATWDNYYKKLF. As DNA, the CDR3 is TGTGCCACCTGGGACAATTACTATAAGAAACTCTTT.

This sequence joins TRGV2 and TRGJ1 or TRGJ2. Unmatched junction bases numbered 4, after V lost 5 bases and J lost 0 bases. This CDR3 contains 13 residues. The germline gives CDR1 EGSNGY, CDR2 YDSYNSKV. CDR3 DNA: TGTGCCACCTGGGTTGCGAATTATTATAAGAAACTCTTT. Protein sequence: CATWVANYYKKLF.

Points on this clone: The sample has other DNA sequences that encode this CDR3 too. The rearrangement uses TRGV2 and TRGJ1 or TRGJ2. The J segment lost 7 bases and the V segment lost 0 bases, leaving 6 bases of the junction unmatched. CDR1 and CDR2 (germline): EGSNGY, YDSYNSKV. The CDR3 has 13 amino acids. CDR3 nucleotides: TGTGCCACCTGGGACGGGCTTGGATATAAGAAACTCTTT. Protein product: CATWDGLGYKKLF.

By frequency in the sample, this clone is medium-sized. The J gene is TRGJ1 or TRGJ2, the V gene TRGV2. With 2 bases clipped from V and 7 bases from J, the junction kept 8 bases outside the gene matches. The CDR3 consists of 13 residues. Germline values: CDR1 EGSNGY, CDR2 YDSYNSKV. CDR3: CATWDATRYKKLF. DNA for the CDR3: TGTGCCACCTGGGACGCCACGCGGTATAAGAAACTCTTT.

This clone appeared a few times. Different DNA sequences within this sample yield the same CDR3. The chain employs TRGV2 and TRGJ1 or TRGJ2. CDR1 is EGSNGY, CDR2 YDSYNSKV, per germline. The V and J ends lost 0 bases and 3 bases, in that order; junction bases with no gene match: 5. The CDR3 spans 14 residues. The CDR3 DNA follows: TGTGCCACCTGGGACGGGCCTCTTTATTATAAGAAACTCTTT. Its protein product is CATWDGPLYYKKLF.

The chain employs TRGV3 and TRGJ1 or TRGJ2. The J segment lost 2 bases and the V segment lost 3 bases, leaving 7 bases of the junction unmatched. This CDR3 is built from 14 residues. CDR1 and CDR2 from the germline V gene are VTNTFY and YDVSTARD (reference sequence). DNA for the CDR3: TGTGCCACCTGGGACCGCCCTTATTATTATAAGAAACTCTTT. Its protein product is CATWDRPYYYKKLF.

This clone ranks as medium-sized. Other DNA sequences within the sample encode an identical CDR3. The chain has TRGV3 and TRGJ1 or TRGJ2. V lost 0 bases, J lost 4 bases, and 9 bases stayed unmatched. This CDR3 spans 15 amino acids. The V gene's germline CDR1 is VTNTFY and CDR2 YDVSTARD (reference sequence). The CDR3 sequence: CATWDRPGLYYKKLF. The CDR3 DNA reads TGTGCCACCTGGGACAGGCCGGGTTTGTATTATAAGAAACTCTTT.

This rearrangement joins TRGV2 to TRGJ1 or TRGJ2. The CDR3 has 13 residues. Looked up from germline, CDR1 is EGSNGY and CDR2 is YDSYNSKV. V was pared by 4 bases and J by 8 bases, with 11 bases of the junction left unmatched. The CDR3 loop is CATWDGPTNKKLF. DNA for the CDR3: TGTGCCACCTGGGATGGGCCCACAAATAAGAAACTCTTT.

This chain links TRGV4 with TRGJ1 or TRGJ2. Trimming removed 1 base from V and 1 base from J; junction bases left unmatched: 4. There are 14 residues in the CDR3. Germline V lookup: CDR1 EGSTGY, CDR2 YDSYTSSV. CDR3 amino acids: CATWDGRNYYKKLF. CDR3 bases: TGTGCCACCTGGGATGGCCGAAATTATTATAAGAAACTCTTT.

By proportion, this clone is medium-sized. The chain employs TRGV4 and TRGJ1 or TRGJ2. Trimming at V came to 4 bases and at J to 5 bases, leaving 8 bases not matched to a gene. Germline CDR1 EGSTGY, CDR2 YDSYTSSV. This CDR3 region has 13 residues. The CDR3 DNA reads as TGTGCCACCTGGGACGTCATCCATTATAAGAAACTCTTT. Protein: CATWDVIHYKKLF.

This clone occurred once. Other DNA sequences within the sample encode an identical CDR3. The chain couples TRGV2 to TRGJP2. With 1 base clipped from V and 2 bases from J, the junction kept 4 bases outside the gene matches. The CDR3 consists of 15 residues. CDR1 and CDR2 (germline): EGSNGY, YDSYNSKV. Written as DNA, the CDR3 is TGTGCCACCTGGGACGGACGGAGTAGTGATTGGATCAAGACGTTT. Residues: CATWDGRSSDWIKTF.

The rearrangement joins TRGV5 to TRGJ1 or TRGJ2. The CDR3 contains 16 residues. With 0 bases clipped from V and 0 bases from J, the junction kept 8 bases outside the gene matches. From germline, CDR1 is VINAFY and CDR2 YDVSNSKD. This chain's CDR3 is CATWDRPRWNYYKKLF. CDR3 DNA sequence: TGTGCCACCTGGGACAGGCCTCGCTGGAATTATTATAAGAAACTCTTT.

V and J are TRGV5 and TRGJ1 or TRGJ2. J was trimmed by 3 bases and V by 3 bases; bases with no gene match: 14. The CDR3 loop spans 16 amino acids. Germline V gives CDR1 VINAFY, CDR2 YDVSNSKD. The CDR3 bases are TGTGCCACCTGGGACGTCCCTGGTCTCCTTTATTATAAGAAACTCTTT. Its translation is CATWDVPGLLYYKKLF.

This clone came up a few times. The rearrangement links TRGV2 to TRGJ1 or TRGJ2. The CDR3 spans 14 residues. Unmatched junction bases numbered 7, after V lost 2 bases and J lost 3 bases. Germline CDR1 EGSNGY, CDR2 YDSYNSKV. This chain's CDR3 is CATWDVNAYYKKLF. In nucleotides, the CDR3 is TGTGCCACCTGGGACGTCAACGCTTATTATAAGAAACTCTTT.

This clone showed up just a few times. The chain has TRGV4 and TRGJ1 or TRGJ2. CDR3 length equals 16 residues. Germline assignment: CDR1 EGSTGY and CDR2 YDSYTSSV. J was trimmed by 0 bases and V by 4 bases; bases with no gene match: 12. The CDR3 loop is CATWDGQAENYYKKLF. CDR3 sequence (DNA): TGTGCCACCTGGGACGGGCAAGCCGAGAATTATTATAAGAAACTCTTT.

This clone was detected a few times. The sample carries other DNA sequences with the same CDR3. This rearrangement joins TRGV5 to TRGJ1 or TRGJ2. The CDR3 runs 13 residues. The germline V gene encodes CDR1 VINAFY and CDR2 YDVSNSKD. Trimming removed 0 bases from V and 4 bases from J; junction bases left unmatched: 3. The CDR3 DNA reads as TGTGCCACCTGGGACAGGCTGTATTATAAGAAACTCTTT. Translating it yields CATWDRLYYKKLF.

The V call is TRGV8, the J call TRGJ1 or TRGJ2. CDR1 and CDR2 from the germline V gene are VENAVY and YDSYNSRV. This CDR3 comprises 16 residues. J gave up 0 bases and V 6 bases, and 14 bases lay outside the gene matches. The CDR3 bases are TGTGCCACCTGGCGGAAAATTCAAAAGAATTATTATAAGAAACTCTTT. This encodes CATWRKIQKNYYKKLF.

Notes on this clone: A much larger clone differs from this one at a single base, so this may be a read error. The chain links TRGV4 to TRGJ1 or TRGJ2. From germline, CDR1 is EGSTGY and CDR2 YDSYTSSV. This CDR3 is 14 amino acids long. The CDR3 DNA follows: TGTGCCTCCTGGGATGGGCTCAATTATTATAAGAAACTCTTT. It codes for CASWDGLNYYKKLF.

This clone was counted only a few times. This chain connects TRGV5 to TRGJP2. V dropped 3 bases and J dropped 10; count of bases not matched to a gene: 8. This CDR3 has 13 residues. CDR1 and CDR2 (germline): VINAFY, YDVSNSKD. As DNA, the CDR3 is TGTGCCACCTGGGACGAGAGGGGTTGGATCAAGACGTTT. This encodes CATWDERGWIKTF.

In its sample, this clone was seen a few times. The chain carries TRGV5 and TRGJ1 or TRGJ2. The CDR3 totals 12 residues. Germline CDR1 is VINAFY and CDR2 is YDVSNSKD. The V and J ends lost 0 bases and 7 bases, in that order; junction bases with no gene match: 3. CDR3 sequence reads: CATWDRAYKKLF. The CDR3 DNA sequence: TGTGCCACCTGGGACAGGGCCTATAAGAAACTCTTT.

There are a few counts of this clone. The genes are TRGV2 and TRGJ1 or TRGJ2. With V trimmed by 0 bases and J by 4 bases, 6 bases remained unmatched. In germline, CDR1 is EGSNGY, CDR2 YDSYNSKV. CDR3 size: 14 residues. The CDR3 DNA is TGTGCCACCTGGGACGGGCGCACCTATTATAAGAAACTCTTT. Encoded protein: CATWDGRTYYKKLF.

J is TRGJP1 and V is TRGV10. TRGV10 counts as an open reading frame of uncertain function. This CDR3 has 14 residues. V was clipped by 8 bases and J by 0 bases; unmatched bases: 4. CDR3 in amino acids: CAAWGYTTGWFKIF. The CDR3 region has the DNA TGTGCTGCGTGGGGATATACCACTGGTTGGTTCAAGATATTT.

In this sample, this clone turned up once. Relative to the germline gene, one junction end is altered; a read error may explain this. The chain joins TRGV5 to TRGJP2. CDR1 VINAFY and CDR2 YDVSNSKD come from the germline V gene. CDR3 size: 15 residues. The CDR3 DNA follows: TGTGCCACCAGGGACAGGAGGAATAGTGATTGGATCAAGACGTTT. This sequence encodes CATRDRRNSDWIKTF.

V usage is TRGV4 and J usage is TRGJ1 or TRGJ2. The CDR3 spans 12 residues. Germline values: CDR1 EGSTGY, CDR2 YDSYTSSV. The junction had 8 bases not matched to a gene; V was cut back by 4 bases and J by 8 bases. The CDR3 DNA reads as TGTGCCACCTGGGACGGCGAGGATAAGAAACTCTTT. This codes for CATWDGEDKKLF.

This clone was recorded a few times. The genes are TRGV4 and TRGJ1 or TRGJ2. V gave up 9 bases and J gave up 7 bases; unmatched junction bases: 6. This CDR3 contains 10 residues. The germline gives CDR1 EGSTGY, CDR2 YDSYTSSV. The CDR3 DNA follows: TGTGCCACCGGGGGATATAAGAAACTCTTT. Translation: CATGGYKKLF.

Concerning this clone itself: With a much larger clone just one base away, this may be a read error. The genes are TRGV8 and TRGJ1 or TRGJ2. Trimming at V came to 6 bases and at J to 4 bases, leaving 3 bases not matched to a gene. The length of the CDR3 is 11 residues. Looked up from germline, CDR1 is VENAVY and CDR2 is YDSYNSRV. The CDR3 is CATWKYYKKLF. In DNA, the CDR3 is TGTGCCACCTGGAAGTATTATAAGAAACTCTTT.

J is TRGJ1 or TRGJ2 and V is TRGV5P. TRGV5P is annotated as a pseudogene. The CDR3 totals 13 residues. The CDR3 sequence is CATWGRRYYKKLF. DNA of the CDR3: TGTGCCACCTGGGGCAGGCGGTATTATAAGAAACTCTTT.